Here is one TCR beta chain with its context. These data are taken from a study of T cells of healthy individuals. TCRdb re-analysed the 5' RACE reads in MiXCR, keeping a single row per CDR3 protein. The repertoire includes 100,000 or so distinct CDR3 sequences, under 20% of them detected once, and 6.2% sits in the top ten. Germline assignment: CDR1 SGHTA and CDR2 FQGNSA. The J segment lost 7 bases and the V segment lost 5 bases, leaving 13 bases of the junction unmatched. The CDR3 extends over 16 amino acids. This receptor was identified in a human donor in good health. This chain uses TRBV7-2 with TRBJ2-1; 8 bases are shared with TRBD2. The CDR3 region has the DNA TGTGCCAGCAGCCCCCAACGGGAGGGCCGTTCTAATGAGCAGTTCTTC. Translation: CASSPQREGRSNEQFF.